Presented here are 9 T cell receptor beta chains from one specimen sequenced in a study of beta chain features in type 1 diabetes. Investigators reverse transcribed all isolated RNA, so they sequenced expressed TCRB transcripts. Sequencing was performed with immunoSEQ multiplex PCR; in TCRdb, only in-frame clones are kept and a portion is missing. The sample contains under 950,000 clones, roughly 16% of which appear only once. The sample taken for sequencing was naive CD4+ T cells from blood. Receptor source: a young woman in good health.

This clone was seen more than once but under ten times. The rearrangement joins TRBV5-6 to TRBJ1-1; D call uncertain. CDR3 length equals 11 residues. Germline CDR1 and CDR2: SGHDT and YYEEEE. V lost 2 bases to trimming and J lost 5 bases, with 4 bases between them. This CDR3 reads CASSLRTEAFF. The CDR3, as DNA: TGTGCCAGCAGCTTACGGACTGAAGCTTTCTTT.

V gene TRBV28 combines with J gene TRBJ2-4; weak D call: TRBD2 (6 bases). Trimming removed 6 bases from V and 0 bases from J, with 15 bases in between. Germline lookup yields CDR1 MDHEN and CDR2 SYDVKM. This CDR3 region has 16 residues. CDR3 nucleotide sequence: TGTGCCAGCAGGCCGGCGGGGTCTCTAGCCAAAAACATTCAGTACTTC. Amino acid sequence: CASRPAGSLAKNIQYF.

This clone was observed a few times. The V gene is TRBV2, the J gene TRBJ2-7; a possible D gene is TRBD1 (6 bases). The CDR3 runs 13 residues. V gave up 2 bases and J gave up 5 bases, with 10 bases separating them. The germline gives CDR1 SNHLY, CDR2 FYNNEI. CDR3 sequence reads: CASSEQGFHEQYF. The CDR3 DNA is TGTGCCAGCAGTGAACAGGGGTTCCACGAGCAGTACTTC.

This clone was observed a handful of times. This chain uses TRBV10-2 with TRBJ2-3, with D tentatively TRBD1 (6 bases). V lost 8 bases, J lost 2 bases, and 17 bases lay in between. This CDR3 comprises 15 residues. CDR1 is WSHSY, CDR2 SAAADI, per germline. The CDR3 sequence: CASGRGRLLTDTQYF. In DNA, the CDR3 is TGCGCCAGCGGAAGGGGGAGACTCCTCACAGATACGCAGTATTTT.

This clone was picked up a small number of times. J is TRBJ2-6 and V is TRBV6-6; 7 positions agree with TRBD1. After removal of 10 bases from V and 2 bases from J, the junction contained 11 bases not matched to a gene. The CDR3 contains 16 residues. CDR1 is MNHNY and CDR2 is SVGAGI in the germline V gene (reference sequence). CDR3 bases: TGTGCCACCAACAGGGGTCCAGTCACTGGGGCCAACGTCCTGACTTTC. It encodes CATNRGPVTGANVLTF.

This clone has just a few counts. The same CDR3 is also encoded by other DNA sequences in this sample. V is TRBV11-2 and J is TRBJ2-5, with 7 bases aligning to TRBD1. CDR1 SGHAT and CDR2 FQNNGV come from the germline V gene. The CDR3 is made up of 13 amino acids. V gave up 2 bases and J gave up 3 bases; unmatched junction bases: 0. CDR3 residues: CASSLTGEETQYF. Here the CDR3 DNA reads TGTGCCAGCAGCTTAACAGGGGAAGAGACCCAGTACTTC.

This clone was counted between two and nine times. The chain is built from TRBV7-2 and TRBJ2-7; D gene uncertain. Trimming cost V 6 bases and J 4 bases, with 10 bases left between them. The CDR3 loop spans 12 amino acids. Germline V gene sequence: CDR1 SGHTA, CDR2 FQGNSA. This chain's CDR3 is CASSAFWYEQYF. The CDR3, as DNA: TGTGCCAGCAGTGCTTTTTGGTACGAGCAGTACTTC.

This clone appeared once. The CDR3: CASNGLGTDTQYF. CDR3 nucleotide sequence: TGTGCCAGTAACGGACTAGGCACAGATACGCAGTATTTT. The rearrangement joins TRBV28 to TRBJ2-3; 7 bases map to TRBD2. Unmatched junction bases numbered 4, after V lost 9 bases and J lost 1 base. CDR3 length equals 13 residues. Germline CDR1 and CDR2: MDHEN and SYDVKM.

This clone has more than one count but fewer than ten. This chain uses TRBV5-4 with TRBJ2-1, with no clear D. In germline, CDR1 is SGHNT, CDR2 YYREEE (reference sequence). Trimming removed 2 bases from V and 1 base from J, with 10 bases in between. The CDR3 is made up of 15 amino acids. Written as DNA, the CDR3 is TGTGCCAGCAGCTTAGGGCGGTATTCCTACAATGAGCAGTTCTTC. Its translation is CASSLGRYSYNEQFF.